The 18 T cell receptor beta chains below were found in one sample sequenced in a study of long-term antiretroviral therapy in people with HIV. The run of the v3.0 immunoSEQ assay was at survey level. The repertoire was sequenced with immunoSEQ multiplex PCR; TCRdb's copy has only in-frame clones and lacks some. The data contain under 25,000 clones, about 80% of them singletons. Sample: unsorted PBMCs, taken 0.2 years after starting antiretroviral therapy. The source is a woman aged 40 to 50 with HIV.

The chain combines TRBV9 with TRBJ1-2; TRBD1 aligns across 7 bases. The CDR3 consists of 14 residues. The germline gives CDR1 SGDLS, CDR2 YYNGEE. V was pared by 3 bases and J by 2 bases, with 4 bases of the junction left unmatched. The CDR3 spells CASSEGAGNYGYTF. The CDR3 nucleotides are TGTGCCAGCAGCGAGGGGGCCGGGAACTATGGCTACACCTTC. The entire variable domain, with the rest obtained from reference TRBV9 and TRBJ1-2, is as follows: DSGVTQTPKHLITATGQRVTLRCSPRSGDLSVYWYQQSLDQGLQFLIQYYNGEERAKGNILERFSAQQFPDLHSELNLSSLELGDSALYFCASSEGAGNYGYTFGSGTRLTVV.

The chain links TRBV2 to TRBJ2-7; tentatively, D is TRBD2 (6 bases). The CDR3 has 14 amino acids. The ends were cut back, 4 bases at V and 3 bases at J, with 13 bases in the middle. The germline CDR1 and CDR2 sequences are SNHLY and FYNNEI. This CDR3 reads CASSVPGTYYEQYF. The CDR3 DNA reads TGTGCCAGCAGTGTCCCCGGGACTTACTACGAGCAGTACTTC.

The gene calls are TRBV5-4 and TRBJ2-4, with D unresolved. The CDR3 length is 13 residues. V shed 3 bases and J shed 0 bases, with 4 bases lying between them. Per germline, CDR1 SGHNT and CDR2 YYREEE (reference sequence). The DNA for the CDR3 is TGTGCCAGCAGCTCCATAGCCAAAAACATTCAGTACTTC. Translated, it gives CASSSIAKNIQYF.

The chain has TRBV9 and TRBJ1-5, with 11 positions matching TRBD1. The V segment lost 0 bases and the J segment 6 bases; nucleotides outside the gene matches: 2. The CDR3 has 15 amino acids. Germline V lookup: CDR1 SGDLS, CDR2 YYNGEE. The CDR3 DNA reads as TGTGCCAGCAGCGTAGGGACAGGGGGCGGTCAGCCCCAGCATTTT. This translates into CASSVGTGGGQPQHF. The whole variable domain, remainder taken from reference TRBV9 and TRBJ1-5, is DSGVTQTPKHLITATGQRVTLRCSPRSGDLSVYWYQQSLDQGLQFLIQYYNGEERAKGNILERFSAQQFPDLHSELNLSSLELGDSALYFCASSVGTGGGQPQHFGDGTRLSIL.

The chain recombines TRBV19 with TRBJ2-7; D is perhaps TRBD1 (5 bases). The CDR3 is 17 amino acids. V lost 3 bases and J 0 bases, leaving 18 bases between the germline ends. In germline, CDR1 is LNHDA, CDR2 SQIVND (reference sequence). CDR3 coding DNA: TGTGCCAGTAGTATTTACTCGTTGGCGGACACCTCCTACGAGCAGTACTTC. It yields the protein CASSIYSLADTSYEQYF.

The chain links TRBV6-5 to TRBJ1-4; D gene uncertain. Per the germline V gene, CDR1 is MNHEY and CDR2 is SVGAGI. This CDR3 has 15 residues. V lost 0 bases to trimming and J lost 1 base, with 6 bases between them. In DNA, the CDR3 is TGTGCCAGCAGTTACTCGATCGTAACTAATGAAAAACTGTTTTTT. It specifies CASSYSIVTNEKLFF.

The chain links TRBV21-1 to TRBJ2-3; the listed D gene, TRBD2, was not tested against the DNA. TRBV21-1 is a listed pseudogene. This CDR3 has 17 amino acids. CDR3 DNA sequence: TGTGCCAGCAGTCCCCAAGGGACTAGCGGTAACACAGATACGCAGTATTTT. It specifies CASSPQGTSGNTDTQYF.

The V and J genes are TRBV7-9 and TRBJ2-3; no firm D call. This CDR3 contains 19 residues. V lost 5 bases to trimming and J lost 0 bases, with 24 bases between them. The germline gives CDR1 SEHNR, CDR2 FQNEAQ (reference sequence). The CDR3 here is CASSERPQDRVRSTDTQYF. The DNA for the CDR3 is TGTGCCAGCAGCGAAAGGCCCCAGGACCGAGTAAGAAGCACAGATACGCAGTATTTT. Full variable domain (remainder filled in from reference TRBV7-9 and TRBJ2-3): DTGVSQNPRHKITKRGQNVTFRCDPISEHNRLYWYRQTLGQGPEFLTYFQNEAQLEKSRLLSDRFSAERPKGSFSTLEIQRTEQGDSAMYLCASSERPQDRVRSTDTQYFGPGTRLTVL.

This clone showed up just a few times. The chain recombines TRBV7-9 with TRBJ2-1; 9 nucleotides agree with TRBD1. The length of the CDR3 is 16 residues. The germline V gene encodes CDR1 SEHNR and CDR2 FQNEAQ (reference sequence). J lost 6 bases, V lost 8 bases, and 14 bases had no gene match. The CDR3 region has the DNA TGTGCCAGCGGGGACAGGGAGACCTGGGGTGGCAATGAGCAGTTCTTC. This sequence encodes CASGDRETWGGNEQFF.

The chain employs TRBV2 and TRBJ2-3, with 10 bases identical to TRBD2. Germline CDR1 and CDR2: SNHLY and FYNNEI. V dropped 6 bases and J dropped 0; count of bases not matched to a gene: 6. This CDR3 region has 16 residues. The DNA for the CDR3 is TGTGCCAGCAGAATCCTAGCGGGAGCTAGCACAGATACGCAGTATTTT. It translates to CASRILAGASTDTQYF.

V is TRBV27 and J is TRBJ2-7, with D uncertain. The CDR3 extends over 14 amino acids. In germline, CDR1 is MNHEY, CDR2 SMNVEV (reference sequence). V lost 6 bases to trimming and J lost 0 bases, with 12 bases between them. The CDR3 is CASRPGLHSYEQYF. DNA of the CDR3: TGTGCCAGCAGACCCGGCCTGCACTCCTACGAGCAGTACTTC.

This chain joins TRBV30 and TRBJ1-2, with 9 bases matching TRBD1. The CDR3 length is 13 residues. Per germline, CDR1 GTSNPN and CDR2 SVGIG (reference sequence). With 2 bases clipped from V and 7 bases from J, the junction kept 5 bases outside the gene matches. CDR3 residues: CAWSTGGGGGYTF. CDR3 nucleotides: TGTGCCTGGAGTACAGGGGGCGGGGGTGGCTACACCTTC.

J is TRBJ1-5 and V is TRBV28; maybe TRBD1 (5 bases). The V and J ends lost 1 base and 2 bases respectively, with 12 bases between them. CDR1 is MDHEN and CDR2 is SYDVKM in the germline V gene. The CDR3 consists of 16 residues. CDR3 sequence (DNA): TGTGCCAGCAGTTTATTCTGGGGGGTGGGCAATCAGCCCCAGCATTTT. Translation: CASSLFWGVGNQPQHF.

The count of this clone is one. This chain connects TRBV19 to TRBJ2-5; 15 positions agree with TRBD2. This CDR3 comprises 18 residues. J was trimmed by 4 bases and V by 4 bases; bases with no gene match: 10. The V gene's germline CDR1 is LNHDA and CDR2 SQIVND (reference sequence). Here the CDR3 reads CASSTGLAGGSRGETQYF. CDR3 nucleotides: TGTGCCAGTAGTACGGGACTAGCGGGGGGAAGTCGAGGAGAGACCCAGTACTTC. Complete variable domain (other parts from reference TRBV19 and TRBJ2-5): DGGITQSPKYLFRKEGQNVTLSCEQNLNHDAMYWYRQDPGQGLRLIYYSQIVNDFQKGDIAEGYSVSREKKESFPLTVTSAQKNPTAFYLCASSTGLAGGSRGETQYFGPGTRLLVL.

The rearrangement links TRBV18 to TRBJ1-2, with no clear D. Germline V lookup: CDR1 KGHSH, CDR2 LQKENI. V gave up 6 bases and J gave up 1 base, with 9 bases separating them. The CDR3 runs 13 residues. This CDR3 is CASSPDGNYGYTF. The CDR3, as DNA: TGTGCCAGCTCGCCCGACGGTAACTATGGCTACACCTTC.

The chain has TRBV30 and TRBJ1-3, with TRBD1 as a possible D gene (5 bases). The V gene's germline CDR1 is GTSNPN and CDR2 SVGIG (reference sequence). V was trimmed by 2 bases and J by 0 bases, leaving 11 bases between them. The CDR3 contains 15 residues. The DNA for the CDR3 is TGTGCCTGGAGTCGGGACGGCTCCTCTGGAAACACCATATATTTT. It is translated as CAWSRDGSSGNTIYF.

V and J are TRBV7-9 and TRBJ1-5; D is uncertain. Germline CDR1 and CDR2: SEHNR and FQNEAQ (reference sequence). CDR3 length equals 12 residues. V was clipped by 3 bases and J by 10 bases, with 10 bases between them. The DNA for the CDR3 is TGTGCCAGCAGCTTGGAGACGAGACCCCAGCATTTT. Translation: CASSLETRPQHF.

J is TRBJ1-2 and V is TRBV11-2; D is unclear. This CDR3 is built from 15 residues. From germline, CDR1 is SGHAT and CDR2 FQNNGV. V gave up 0 bases and J gave up 2 bases, with 10 bases separating them. The CDR3 DNA reads as TGTGCCAGCAGCTTAGATCGCAGGAGGAACTATGGCTACACCTTC. Protein sequence: CASSLDRRRNYGYTF.